The next 9 T cell receptor beta chains were all read from a single sample in a study of T cell responses to AZD1222 COVID-19 vaccine. Only in-frame clones appear in the TCRdb table, and some are missing; sequencing was by immunoSEQ multiplex PCR. The sample records tens of thousands of clones, 80% being singletons. The sequencing used peripheral blood, collected 28 days after the second AZD1222 dose. The receptors here all came from an adult who received the AZD1222 COVID-19 vaccine.

This clone was picked up a small number of times. CDR3 protein: CASSLGSELNTEAFF. The CDR3 DNA reads TGCGCCAGCAGCTTGGGATCAGAGCTGAACACTGAAGCTTTCTTT. V gene TRBV5-1 combines with J gene TRBJ1-1, with no clear D. CDR1 SGHRS and CDR2 YFSETQ come from the germline V gene. V was pared by 0 bases and J by 0 bases, with 9 bases between. The CDR3 covers 15 residues.

The chain recombines TRBV12-1 with TRBJ2-7; the D call of TRBD1 is as the table states it, not checked on the DNA. TRBV12-1 is given as a pseudogene. The CDR3 sequence is 14 residues long. The CDR3 sequence: CASSFATFTYEQYV. The CDR3 DNA is TGTGCCAGCAGCTTTGCTACATTTACCTACGAGCAGTACGTC.

This rearrangement joins TRBV10-3 to TRBJ1-5; unclear D gene. With 3 bases removed from V and 2 bases from J, the gap between germline ends came to 11 bases. The CDR3 runs to 15 residues. Germline-derived CDR1 and CDR2 are ENHRY and SYGVKD. The CDR3 DNA reads TGTGCCATCAGTGAATCAGGAGACTGCAATCAGCCCCAGCATTTT. Protein product: CAISESGDCNQPQHF.

The genes are TRBV6-4 and TRBJ1-2, with TRBD1 matching 9 bases. The CDR3 runs 14 residues. V lost 3 bases and J lost 8; bases outside the gene matches: 7. Germline CDR1 reads MRHNA; CDR2 reads SNTAGT. The CDR3 DNA reads as TGTGCCAGCAGTGAATTTACAGGGGGCGGAGGCTACACCTTC. Protein product: CASSEFTGGGGYTF.

The genes are TRBV7-9 and TRBJ2-3; 8 bases agree with TRBD2. The length of the CDR3 is 17 residues. Looked up from germline, CDR1 is SEHNR and CDR2 is FQNEAQ (reference sequence). The V gene end was trimmed by 6 bases and the J gene end by 2 bases; junction bases not matched to a gene: 13. The CDR3 DNA reads as TGTGCCAGCAGGCCGATTCGGGGGGGTCCATCCACAGATACGCAGTATTTT. The encoded protein is CASRPIRGGPSTDTQYF.

The rearrangement joins TRBV18 to TRBJ2-1; 10 bases line up with TRBD2. CDR1 is KGHSH, CDR2 LQKENI, per germline. The CDR3 is 14 amino acids. V gave up 4 bases and J gave up 4 bases; unmatched junction bases: 1. DNA of the CDR3: TGTGCCAGCTCACAAGCGGGGGGGTACAATGAGCAGTTCTTC. Its translation is CASSQAGGYNEQFF.

The genes are TRBV25-1 and TRBJ1-1, with unresolved D. Germline V CDR1 and CDR2: MGHDK, SYGVNS. The CDR3 runs 14 residues. Trimming pared 1 base from V and 6 bases from J, leaving 12 bases between. CDR3 nucleotides: TGTGCCAGCAGTGAATCTAGGACTAGGGCTGAAGCTTTCTTT. Its translation: CASSESRTRAEAFF.

This chain uses TRBV6-5 with TRBJ1-1; no clear D. Deletions cut 4 bases from V and 1 base from J, with 7 bases between. Germline CDR1 reads MNHEY; CDR2 reads SVGAGI. CDR3 length: 13 residues. DNA for the CDR3: TGTGCCAGCAGTTCCCAGCAGAACACTGAAGCTTTCTTT. Its translation is CASSSQQNTEAFF.

Only a few counts were recorded for this clone. V usage is TRBV28 and J usage is TRBJ1-1; D remains unclear. CDR3 size: 14 residues. Germline V gene lookup returns CDR1 MDHEN and CDR2 SYDVKM. V lost 3 bases to trimming and J lost 3 bases, with 11 bases between them. Here the CDR3 reads CASSLVGRDTEAFF. The DNA for the CDR3 is TGTGCCAGCAGTTTGGTGGGTCGTGACACTGAAGCTTTCTTT.